This note documents a single TCR beta chain sequence. What it binds is unknown. This record belongs to a study of shared clonotypes between healthy human individuals. Study results and limitations: Generation of non-shared clonotypes was less probable than generation of clonotypes shared by all four donors.

Sorted-subset replicate PCRs used 200 to 250 ng DNA, some 31,000 T cell genomes. The method was immunoSEQ multiplex PCR; TCRdb's version includes in-frame clones alone and lacks a portion of them. Among roughly 2.4 million clones listed, 95% were seen once. CDR3 length equals 15 residues. Germline assignment: CDR1 SGHTA and CDR2 FQGNSA. With 5 bases clipped from V and 4 bases from J, the junction kept 8 bases outside the gene matches. The V and J genes are TRBV7-2 and TRBJ1-2, with 9 bases fitting TRBD1. What was sequenced was naive CD4+ T cells sorted from blood. The subset here: CD45RA+ positively selected. This clonotype was sampled from a man aged 18 to 29 in good health. The CDR3 sequence: CASSINRGRAYGYTF. DNA for the CDR3: TGTGCCAGCAGCATAAACAGGGGGCGGGCCTATGGCTACACCTTC.